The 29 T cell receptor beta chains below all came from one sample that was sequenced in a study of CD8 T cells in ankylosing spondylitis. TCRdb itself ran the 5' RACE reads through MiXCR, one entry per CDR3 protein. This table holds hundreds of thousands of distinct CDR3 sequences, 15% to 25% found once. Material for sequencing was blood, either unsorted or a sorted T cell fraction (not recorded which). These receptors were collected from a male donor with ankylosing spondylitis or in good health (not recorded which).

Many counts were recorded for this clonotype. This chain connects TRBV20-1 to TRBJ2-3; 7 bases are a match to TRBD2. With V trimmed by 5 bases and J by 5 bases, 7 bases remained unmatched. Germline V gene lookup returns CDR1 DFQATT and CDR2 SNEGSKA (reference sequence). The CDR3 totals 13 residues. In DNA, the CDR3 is TGCAGTGCTCTACTAGCGTCAGGAGATACGCAGTATTTT. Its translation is CSALLASGDTQYF.

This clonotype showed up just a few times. The CDR3 DNA sequence: TGTGCCAGCAGGCAGGCGGGAGTAACCTACAATGAGCAGTTCTTC. It specifies CASRQAGVTYNEQFF. The chain couples TRBV28 to TRBJ2-1; 7 nucleotides align to TRBD2. The CDR3 is 15 amino acids. Germline V lookup: CDR1 MDHEN, CDR2 SYDVKM. J lost 2 bases, V lost 6 bases, and 7 bases had no gene match.

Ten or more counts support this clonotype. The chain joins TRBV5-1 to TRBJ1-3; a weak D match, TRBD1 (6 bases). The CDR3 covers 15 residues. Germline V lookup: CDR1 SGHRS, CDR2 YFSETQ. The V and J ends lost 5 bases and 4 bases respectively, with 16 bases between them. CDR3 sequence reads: CASSEEGGRGNTIYF. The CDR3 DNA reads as TGCGCCAGCAGTGAGGAAGGGGGGAGAGGAAACACCATATATTTT.

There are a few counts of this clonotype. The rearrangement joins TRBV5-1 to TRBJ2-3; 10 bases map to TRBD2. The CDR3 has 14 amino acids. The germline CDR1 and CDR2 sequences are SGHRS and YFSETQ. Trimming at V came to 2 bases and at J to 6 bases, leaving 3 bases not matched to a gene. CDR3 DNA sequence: TGCGCCAGCAGCTTCTCTAGCGGGGGCGATACGCAGTATTTT. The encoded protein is CASSFSSGGDTQYF. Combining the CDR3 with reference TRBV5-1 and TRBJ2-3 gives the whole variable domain KAGVTQTPRYLIKTRGQQVTLSCSPISGHRSVSWYQQTPGQGLQFLFEYFSETQRNKGNFPGRFSGRQFSNSRSEMNVSTLELGDSALYLCASSFSSGGDTQYFGPGTRLTVL.

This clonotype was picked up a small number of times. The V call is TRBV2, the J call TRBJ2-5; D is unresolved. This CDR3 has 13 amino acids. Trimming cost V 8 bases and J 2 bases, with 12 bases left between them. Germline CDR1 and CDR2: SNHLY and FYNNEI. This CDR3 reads CASGQMRQETQYF. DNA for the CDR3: TGTGCCAGCGGGCAGATGCGACAAGAGACCCAGTACTTC.

CDR3: CSVDGTSGARDTQYF. The CDR3 DNA is TGCAGCGTTGACGGGACTAGCGGAGCCCGGGATACGCAGTATTTT. V gene TRBV29-1 combines with J gene TRBJ2-3, with 11 bases matching TRBD2. Germline CDR1 is SQVTM and CDR2 is ANQGSEA. This CDR3 is built from 15 residues. V lost 3 bases and J lost 6; bases outside the gene matches: 8.

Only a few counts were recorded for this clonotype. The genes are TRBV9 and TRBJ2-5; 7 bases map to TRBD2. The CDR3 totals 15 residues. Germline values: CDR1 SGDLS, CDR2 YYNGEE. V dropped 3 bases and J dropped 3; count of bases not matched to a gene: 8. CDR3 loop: CASSGGGLGKETQYF. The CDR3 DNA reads TGTGCCAGCAGCGGGGGTGGACTAGGAAAAGAGACCCAGTACTTC.

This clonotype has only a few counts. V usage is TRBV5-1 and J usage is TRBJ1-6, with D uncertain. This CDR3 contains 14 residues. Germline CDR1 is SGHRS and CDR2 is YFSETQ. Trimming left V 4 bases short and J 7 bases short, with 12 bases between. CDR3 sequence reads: CASSDGFGNSPLHF. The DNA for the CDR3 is TGCGCCAGCAGCGACGGATTTGGGAATTCACCCCTCCACTTT.

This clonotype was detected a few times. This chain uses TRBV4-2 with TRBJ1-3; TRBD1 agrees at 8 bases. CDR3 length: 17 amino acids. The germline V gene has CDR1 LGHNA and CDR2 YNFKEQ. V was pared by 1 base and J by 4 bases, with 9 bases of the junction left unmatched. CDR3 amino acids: CASSQVGTGGLGNTIYF. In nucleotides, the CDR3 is TGTGCCAGCAGCCAAGTGGGTACAGGGGGATTGGGAAACACCATATATTTT.

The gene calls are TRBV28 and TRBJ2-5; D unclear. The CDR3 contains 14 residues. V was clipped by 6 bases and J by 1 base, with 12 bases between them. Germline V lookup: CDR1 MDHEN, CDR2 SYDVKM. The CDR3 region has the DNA TGTGCCAGCAGGGCTAGACCGGTCCAAGAGACCCAGTACTTC. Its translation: CASRARPVQETQYF. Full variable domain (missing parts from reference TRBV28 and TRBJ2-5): DVKVTQSSRYLVKRTGEKVFLECVQDMDHENMFWYRQDPGLGLRLIYFSYDVKMKEKGDIPEGYSVSREKKERFSLILESASTNQTSMYLCASRARPVQETQYFGPGTRLLVL.

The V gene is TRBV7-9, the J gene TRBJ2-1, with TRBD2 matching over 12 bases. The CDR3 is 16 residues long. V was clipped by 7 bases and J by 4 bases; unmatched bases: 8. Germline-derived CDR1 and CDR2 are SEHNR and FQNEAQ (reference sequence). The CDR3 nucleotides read TGTGCCAGCATCAAGACTAGCGGGAGCTATTACAATGAGCAGTTCTTC. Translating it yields CASIKTSGSYYNEQFF.

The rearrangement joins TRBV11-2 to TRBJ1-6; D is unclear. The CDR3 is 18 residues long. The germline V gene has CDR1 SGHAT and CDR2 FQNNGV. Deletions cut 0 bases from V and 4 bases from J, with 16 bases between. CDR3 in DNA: TGTGCCAGCAGCTTAGAGGCCATATTAATCAGTTATAATTCACCCCTCCACTTT. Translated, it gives CASSLEAILISYNSPLHF.

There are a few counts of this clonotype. The CDR3 nucleotides read TGCGCCAGCAGCTTGGCCCGACAGGTGGTCACCGGGGAGCTGTTTTTT. It codes for CASSLARQVVTGELFF. The V call is TRBV5-1, the J call TRBJ2-2, with D perhaps TRBD1 (6 bases). Germline loops: CDR1 SGHRS, CDR2 YFSETQ. Trimming pared 0 bases from V and 4 bases from J, leaving 13 bases between. This CDR3 comprises 16 residues.

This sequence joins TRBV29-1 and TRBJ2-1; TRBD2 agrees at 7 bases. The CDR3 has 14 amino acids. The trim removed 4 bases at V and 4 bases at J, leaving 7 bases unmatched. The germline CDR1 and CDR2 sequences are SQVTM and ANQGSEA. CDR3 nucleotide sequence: TGCAGCGTTGCGCGGGGAGGGAGATACAATGAGCAGTTCTTC. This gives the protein CSVARGGRYNEQFF.

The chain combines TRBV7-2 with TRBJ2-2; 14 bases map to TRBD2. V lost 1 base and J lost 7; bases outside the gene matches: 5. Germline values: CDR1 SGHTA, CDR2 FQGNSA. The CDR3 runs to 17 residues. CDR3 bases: TGTGCCAGCAGCTTAGGACTAGCGGGGGGGCACGGCGGGGAGCTGTTTTTT. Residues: CASSLGLAGGHGGELFF.

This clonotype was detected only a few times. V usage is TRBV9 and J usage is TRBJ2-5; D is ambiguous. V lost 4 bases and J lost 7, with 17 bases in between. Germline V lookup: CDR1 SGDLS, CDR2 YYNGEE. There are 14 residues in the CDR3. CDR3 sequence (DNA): TGTGCCAGCAGCCCCCCCGGCGGCCGGGCGACCCAGTACTTC. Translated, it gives CASSPPGGRATQYF.

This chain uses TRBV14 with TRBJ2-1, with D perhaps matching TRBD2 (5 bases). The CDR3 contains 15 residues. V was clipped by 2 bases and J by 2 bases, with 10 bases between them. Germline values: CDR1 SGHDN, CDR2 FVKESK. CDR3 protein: CASSQPGFPYNEQFF. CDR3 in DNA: TGTGCCAGCAGCCAACCGGGGTTCCCCTACAATGAGCAGTTCTTC.

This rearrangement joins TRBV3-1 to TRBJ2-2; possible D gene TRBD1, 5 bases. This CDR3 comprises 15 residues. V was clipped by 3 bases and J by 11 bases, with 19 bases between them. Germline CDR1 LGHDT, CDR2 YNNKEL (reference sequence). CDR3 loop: CASSHQGSGRRELFF. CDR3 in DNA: TGTGCCAGCAGCCATCAGGGTTCGGGTCGCCGCGAGCTGTTTTTT.

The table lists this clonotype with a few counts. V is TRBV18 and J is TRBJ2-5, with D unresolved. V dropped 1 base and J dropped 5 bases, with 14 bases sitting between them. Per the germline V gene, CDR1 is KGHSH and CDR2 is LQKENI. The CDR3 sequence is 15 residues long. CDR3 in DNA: TGTGCCAGCTCACCACGCTTAGGGCCGATTGAGACCCAGTACTTC. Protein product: CASSPRLGPIETQYF. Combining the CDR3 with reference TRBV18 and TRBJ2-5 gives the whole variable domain NAGVMQNPRHLVRRRGQEARLRCSPMKGHSHVYWYRQLPEEGLKFMVYLQKENIIDESGMPKERFSAEFPKEGPSILRIQQVVRGDSAAYFCASSPRLGPIETQYFGPGTRLLVL.

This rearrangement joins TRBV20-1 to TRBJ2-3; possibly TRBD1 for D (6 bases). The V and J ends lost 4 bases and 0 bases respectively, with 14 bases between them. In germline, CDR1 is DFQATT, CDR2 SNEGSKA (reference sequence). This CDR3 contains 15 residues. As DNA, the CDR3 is TGCAGTGCTACTCCGGGGCAGGGGAGCACAGATACGCAGTATTTT. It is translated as CSATPGQGSTDTQYF.

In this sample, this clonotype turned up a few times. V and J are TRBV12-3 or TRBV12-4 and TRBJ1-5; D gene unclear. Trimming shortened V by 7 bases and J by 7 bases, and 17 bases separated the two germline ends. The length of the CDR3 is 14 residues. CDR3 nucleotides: TGTGCCAGCACCCATACGCTTGCGGGGCAGCCCCAGCATTTT. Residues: CASTHTLAGQPQHF.

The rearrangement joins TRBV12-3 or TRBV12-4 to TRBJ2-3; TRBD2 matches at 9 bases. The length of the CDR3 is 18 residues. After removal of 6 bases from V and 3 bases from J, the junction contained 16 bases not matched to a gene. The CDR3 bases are TGTGCCAGCAGCTTGATCGGTTCTAGCGGGGAGGGGACAGATACGCAGTATTTT. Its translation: CASSLIGSSGEGTDTQYF.

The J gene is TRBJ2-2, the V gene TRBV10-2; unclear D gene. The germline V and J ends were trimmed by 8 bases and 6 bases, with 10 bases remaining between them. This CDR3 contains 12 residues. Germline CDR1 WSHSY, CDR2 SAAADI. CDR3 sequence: CASQVAAGELFF. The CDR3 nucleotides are TGCGCCAGCCAGGTCGCCGCCGGGGAGCTGTTTTTT.

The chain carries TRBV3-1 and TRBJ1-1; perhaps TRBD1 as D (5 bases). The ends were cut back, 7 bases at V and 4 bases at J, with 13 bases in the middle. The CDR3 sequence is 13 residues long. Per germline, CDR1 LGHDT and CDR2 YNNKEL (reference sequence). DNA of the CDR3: TGTGCCAGCATAGGGGAAGGAGGCACTGAAGCTTTCTTT. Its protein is CASIGEGGTEAFF. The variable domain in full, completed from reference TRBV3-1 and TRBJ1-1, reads DTAVSQTPKYLVTQMGNDKSIKCEQNLGHDTMYWYKQDSKKFLKIMFSYNNKELIINETVPNRFSPKSPDKAHLNLHINSLELGDSAVYFCASIGEGGTEAFFGQGTRLTVV.

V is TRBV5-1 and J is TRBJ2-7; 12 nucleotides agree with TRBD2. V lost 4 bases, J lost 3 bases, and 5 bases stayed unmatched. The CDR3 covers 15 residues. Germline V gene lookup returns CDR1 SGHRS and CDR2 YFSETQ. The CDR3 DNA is TGCGCCAGCAGCCCCGGGACTAGCGGGTTCTACGAGCAGTACGTC. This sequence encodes CASSPGTSGFYEQYV.

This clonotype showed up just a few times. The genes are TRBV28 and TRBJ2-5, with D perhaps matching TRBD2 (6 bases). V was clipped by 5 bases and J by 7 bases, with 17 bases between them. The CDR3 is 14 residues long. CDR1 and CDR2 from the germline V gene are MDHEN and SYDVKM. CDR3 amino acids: CASSNQGLKGTQYF. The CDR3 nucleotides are TGTGCCAGCAGTAACCAGGGACTTAAGGGGACCCAGTACTTC. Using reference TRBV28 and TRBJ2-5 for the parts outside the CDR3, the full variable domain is DVKVTQSSRYLVKRTGEKVFLECVQDMDHENMFWYRQDPGLGLRLIYFSYDVKMKEKGDIPEGYSVSREKKERFSLILESASTNQTSMYLCASSNQGLKGTQYFGPGTRLLVL.

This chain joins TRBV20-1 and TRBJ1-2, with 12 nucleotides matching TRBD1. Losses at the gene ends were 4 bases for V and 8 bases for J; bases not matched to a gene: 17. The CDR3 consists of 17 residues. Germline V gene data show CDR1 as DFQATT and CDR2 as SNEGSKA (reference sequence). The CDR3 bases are TGCAGTGCTACCTCCGGGACAGGGGGCATATACCCTTGGGGCTACACCTTC. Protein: CSATSGTGGIYPWGYTF.

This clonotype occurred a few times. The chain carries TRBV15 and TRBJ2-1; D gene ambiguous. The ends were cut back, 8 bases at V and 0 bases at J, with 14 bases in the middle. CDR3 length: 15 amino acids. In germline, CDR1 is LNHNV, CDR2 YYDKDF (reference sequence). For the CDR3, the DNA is TGTGCCACCGGCCCGGATCTAAGCTCCTACAATGAGCAGTTCTTC. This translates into CATGPDLSSYNEQFF.

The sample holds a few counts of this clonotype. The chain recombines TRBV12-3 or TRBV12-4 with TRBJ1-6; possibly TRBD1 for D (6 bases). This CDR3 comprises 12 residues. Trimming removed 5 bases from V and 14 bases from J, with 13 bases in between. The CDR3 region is CASSRGGSTLHF. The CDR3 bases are TGTGCCAGCAGTAGGGGGGGGTCAACCCTCCACTTT.